The TCR beta chain described here comes from a study of cytomegalovirus exposure and HLA in healthy donors. Study results and limitations: Later analysis showed most CMV-associated TCR beta chains appearing HLA-restricted. Later analysis associated a missense DCLRE1C variant with TCR beta V- and J-gene trimming. Cytomegalovirus-associated TCR beta chains were listed, numbering around 150.

The PCR was carried out with 60 Vbeta primers and 13 Jbeta primers. Assay: immunoSEQ multiplex PCR; the TCRdb copy retains only in-frame clones and omits some. Seen here are over 100,000 clones, around 72% observed once, and the top ten hold around 4.2%. This CDR3 is built from 11 residues. Between the trimmed V and J ends, which lost 2 bases and 6 bases, there was a span of 6 bases. Germline CDR1 DFQATT, CDR2 SNEGSKA (reference sequence). Comments on this clone: Its specificity is not known.

The sequenced material came from PBMCs. This sequence originates from a man in his fifties or sixties in good health and CMV-seropositive. The chain employs TRBV20-1 and TRBJ2-3; D unclear. As DNA, the CDR3 is TGCAGTGCTAGAAATACTGATACGCAGTATTTT. It yields the protein CSARNTDTQYF.